The present entry profiles one T cell receptor beta chain with its context. No antigen is known for it. The V segment lost 4 bases and the J segment 0 bases; nucleotides outside the gene matches: 10. Germline loops: CDR1 LNHDA, CDR2 SQIVND (reference sequence). The CDR3 sequence is 19 residues long. The sample belongs to a study of T cells in localized non-small cell lung cancer. Points from the study as a whole: Sequencing covered just one tumor region, so heterogeneity cannot be ruled out. Appearances in adjacent lung were noted for a median approximately 50 of the top 100 tumor clones.

TCRdb keeps only in-frame clones here, not all; method: immunoSEQ multiplex PCR. The data hold 43,000 or so clones, with roughly nine tenths observed a single time. The chain combines TRBV19 with TRBJ1-5, with TRBD1 matching 12 bases. The clonotype comes from a woman aged 35-75 years with stage II lung adenocarcinoma. The sample was PBMCs, taken before any cancer treatment. The CDR3 nucleotides read TGTGCCAGTAGTACCACCGGGACAGGGGGCCTAAATAGCAATCAGCCCCAGCATTTT. Its protein product is CASSTTGTGGLNSNQPQHF.